The clone carrying this T cell receptor (beta chain) showed up just once. The V gene's germline CDR1 is SEHNR and CDR2 FQNEAQ (reference sequence). The V end was cut by 3 bases, the J end by 4 bases, with 7 bases between. The CDR3 is 13 residues long. The data were obtained in a study of shared T cell receptors in the human thymus. Repertoires were generated with immunoSEQ multiplex PCR, while TCRdb's copy carries only in-frame clones and drops some. Of 700,000 or so clones listed, 80% to 90% are singletons. These records were also assigned to another study, of human thymus T cells. That paper notes: Corrective cardiac surgery supplied the resected thymus tissue.

The clonotype originates from a girl under three years old with a congenital heart defect. The specimen was thymocytes. V usage is TRBV7-9 and J usage is TRBJ1-3; the D is unclear. In DNA, the CDR3 is TGTGCCAGCAGCTTCACATTCGGAAACACCATATATTTT. Protein product: CASSFTFGNTIYF.